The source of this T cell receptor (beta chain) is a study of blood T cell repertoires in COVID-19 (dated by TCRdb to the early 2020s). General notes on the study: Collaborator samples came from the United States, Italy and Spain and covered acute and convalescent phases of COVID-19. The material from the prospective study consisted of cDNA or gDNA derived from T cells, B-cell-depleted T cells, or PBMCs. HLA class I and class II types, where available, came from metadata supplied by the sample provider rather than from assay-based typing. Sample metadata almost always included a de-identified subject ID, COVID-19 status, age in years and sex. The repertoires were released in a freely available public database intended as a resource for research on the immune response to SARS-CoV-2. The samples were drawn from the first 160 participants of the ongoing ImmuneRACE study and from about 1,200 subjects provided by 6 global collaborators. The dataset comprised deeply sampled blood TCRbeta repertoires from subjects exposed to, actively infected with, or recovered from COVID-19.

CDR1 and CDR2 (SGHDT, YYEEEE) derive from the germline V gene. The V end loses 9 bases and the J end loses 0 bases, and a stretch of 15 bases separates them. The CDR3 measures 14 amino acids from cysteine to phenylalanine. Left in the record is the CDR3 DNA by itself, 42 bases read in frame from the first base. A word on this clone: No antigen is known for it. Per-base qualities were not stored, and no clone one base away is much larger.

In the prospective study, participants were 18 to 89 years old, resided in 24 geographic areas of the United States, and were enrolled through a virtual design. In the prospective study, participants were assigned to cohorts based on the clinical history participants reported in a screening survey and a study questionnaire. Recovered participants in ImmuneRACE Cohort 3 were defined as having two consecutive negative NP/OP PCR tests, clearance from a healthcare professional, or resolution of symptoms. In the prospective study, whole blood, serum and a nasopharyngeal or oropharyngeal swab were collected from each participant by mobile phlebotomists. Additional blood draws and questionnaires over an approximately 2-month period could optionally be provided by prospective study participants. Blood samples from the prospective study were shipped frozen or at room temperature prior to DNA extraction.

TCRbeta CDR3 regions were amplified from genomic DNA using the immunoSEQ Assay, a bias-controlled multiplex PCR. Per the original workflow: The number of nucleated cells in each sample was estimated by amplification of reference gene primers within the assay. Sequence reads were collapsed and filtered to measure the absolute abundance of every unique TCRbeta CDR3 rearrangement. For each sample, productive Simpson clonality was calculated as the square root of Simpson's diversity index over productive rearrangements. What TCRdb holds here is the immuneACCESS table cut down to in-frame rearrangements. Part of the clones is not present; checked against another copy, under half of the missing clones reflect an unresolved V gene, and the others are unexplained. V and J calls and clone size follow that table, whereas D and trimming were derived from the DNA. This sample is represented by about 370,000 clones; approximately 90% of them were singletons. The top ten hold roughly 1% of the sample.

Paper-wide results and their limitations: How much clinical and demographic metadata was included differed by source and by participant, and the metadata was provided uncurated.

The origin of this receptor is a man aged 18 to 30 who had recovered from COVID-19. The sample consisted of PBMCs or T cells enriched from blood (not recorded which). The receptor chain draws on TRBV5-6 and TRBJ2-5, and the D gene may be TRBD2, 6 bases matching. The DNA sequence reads TGTGCCACCAAGTGGGGGGAGCACCAAGAGACCCAGTACTTC. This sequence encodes CATKWGEHQETQYF.